This TCR beta chain is from a study of blood T cell repertoires in COVID-19. Measured with immunoSEQ multiplex PCR; TCRdb has only the in-frame clones, and not every one. In the table there are approximately 200,000 clones, less than 90% of which are singletons. V was cut by 6 bases and J by 0 bases, with 9 bases left in between. The CDR3 is made up of 14 amino acids. The V gene's germline CDR1 is MDHEN and CDR2 SYDVKM. The sequence came from a man between 25 and 39 years old with acute or convalescent COVID-19. Sequenced material: peripheral blood. V gene TRBV28 combines with J gene TRBJ1-3; D gene unclear. The DNA for the CDR3 is TGTGCCAGCAGCTCCGGTTACTCTGGAAACACCATATATTTT. Its translation is CASSSGYSGNTIYF.